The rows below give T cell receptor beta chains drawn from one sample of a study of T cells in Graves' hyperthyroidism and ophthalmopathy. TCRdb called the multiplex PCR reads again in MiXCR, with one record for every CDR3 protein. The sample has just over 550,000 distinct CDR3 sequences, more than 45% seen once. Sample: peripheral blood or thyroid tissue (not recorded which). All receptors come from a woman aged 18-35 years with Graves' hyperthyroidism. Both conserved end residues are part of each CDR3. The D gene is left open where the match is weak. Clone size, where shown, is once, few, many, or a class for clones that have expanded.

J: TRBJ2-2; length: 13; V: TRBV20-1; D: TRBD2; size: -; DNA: TGCAGGGGACTAGCGAAACACAACGGGGAGCTGTTTTTT; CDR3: CRGLAKHNGELFF
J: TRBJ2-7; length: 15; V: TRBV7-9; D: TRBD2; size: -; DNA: TGTGCCAGCAGCTCCGGGACTAGCGAGTTATACGAGCAGTACTTC; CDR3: CASSSGTSELYEQYF
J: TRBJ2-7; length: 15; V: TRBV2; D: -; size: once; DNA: TGTGCCAGCATCAAACAAAAGGACGACGTCTACGAGCAGTACTTC; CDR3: CASIKQKDDVYEQYF
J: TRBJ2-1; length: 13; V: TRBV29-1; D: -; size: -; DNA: TGCAGCGTTGAAGAGGGCAGGACAGATGAGCAGTTCTTC; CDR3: CSVEEGRTDEQFF
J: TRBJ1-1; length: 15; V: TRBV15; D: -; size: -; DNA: TGTGCCACCAGCAGTCGGTTCGGGGTATTATGGGAAGCTTTCTTT; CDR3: CATSSRFGVLWEAFF
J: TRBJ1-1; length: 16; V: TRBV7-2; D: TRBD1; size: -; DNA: TGTGCCAGCAGCTTACGCCCGCAGAACAGGGGCGCTGAAGCTTTCTTT; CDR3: CASSLRPQNRGAEAFF
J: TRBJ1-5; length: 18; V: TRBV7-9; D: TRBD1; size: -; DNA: TGTGCCAGCAGTCCCGGGGGACAGGGGGCGAACGGCAATCAGCCCCAGCATTTT; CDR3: CASSPGGQGANGNQPQHF
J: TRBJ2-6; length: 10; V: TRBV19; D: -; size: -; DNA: TGTGCCAGTAGTCCTAACGTGGGGACTTTC; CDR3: CASSPNVGTF
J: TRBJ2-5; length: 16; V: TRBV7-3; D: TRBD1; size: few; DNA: TGCGCCAGCAGCTTGGTGGGACAGGGGGCCGTCGAGACCCAGTACTTC; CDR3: CASSLVGQGAVETQYF
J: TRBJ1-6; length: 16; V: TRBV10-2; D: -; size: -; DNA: TGCGCCAGCGTTGACAGCCCCGAAGTCTATAATTCACCCCTCCACTTT; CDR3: CASVDSPEVYNSPLHF
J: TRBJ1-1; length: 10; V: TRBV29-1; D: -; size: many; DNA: TGCAGCGTTCGTATGGCTGGAGCTTTCTTT; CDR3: CSVRMAGAFF
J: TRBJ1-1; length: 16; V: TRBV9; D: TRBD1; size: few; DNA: TGCGCCAGCAGCCAACCCCGGACAGGGGTTCGGACTGAAGCTTTCTTT; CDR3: CASSQPRTGVRTEAFF
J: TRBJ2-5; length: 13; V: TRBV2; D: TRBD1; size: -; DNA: TGTGCCAGCAGACCTACAGGGGTCGAGACCCAGTACTTC; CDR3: CASRPTGVETQYF
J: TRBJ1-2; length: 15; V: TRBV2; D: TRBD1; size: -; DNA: TGTGCCAGCGAAATCGGGACAGGGGCTAGCATGAGCTACACCTTC; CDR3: CASEIGTGASMSYTF
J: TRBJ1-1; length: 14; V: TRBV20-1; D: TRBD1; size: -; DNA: TGCAGTGCTAGCGCTGGACAGGGGCACACTGAAGCTTTCTTT; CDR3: CSASAGQGHTEAFF
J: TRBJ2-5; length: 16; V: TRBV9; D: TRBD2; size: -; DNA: TGTGCCAGCAGCCAAGAACTAGCGGTAGCGCGAGAGACCCAGTACTTC; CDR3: CASSQELAVARETQYF
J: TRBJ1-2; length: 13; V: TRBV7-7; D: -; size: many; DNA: TGTGCTGTCCGGGGGCCTCGGGCCTATGGCTACACCTTC; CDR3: CAVRGPRAYGYTF
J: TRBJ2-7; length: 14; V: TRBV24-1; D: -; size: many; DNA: TGTGCCACCAGTGAAGGGACGTCGGTCTACGAGCAGTACTTC; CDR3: CATSEGTSVYEQYF
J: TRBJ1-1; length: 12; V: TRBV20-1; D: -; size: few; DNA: TGCAGTGCTAGATGGGTGAACACTGAAGCTTTCTTT; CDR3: CSARWVNTEAFF
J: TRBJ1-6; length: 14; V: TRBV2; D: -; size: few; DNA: TGTGCCAGCGGCCGGGAAAGCCATAATTCACCCCTCCACTTT; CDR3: CASGRESHNSPLHF